A single sample is the source of the 5 T cell receptor beta chains below, sequenced in a study of blood T cell repertoires in COVID-19. Profiled with immunoSEQ multiplex PCR; TCRdb holds only in-frame clones, not every one. The sample lists 110,000 to 150,000 clones, around three quarters seen once, with about 8.7% in the top ten. Material: peripheral blood. The receptors were gathered from a man between 50 and 59 years old with active or convalescent COVID-19.

The chain links TRBV9 to TRBJ2-7; no firm D call. Trimming took 0 bases from V and 6 from J, leaving 7 bases between them. Germline V CDR1 and CDR2: SGDLS, YYNGEE. The CDR3 consists of 12 residues. This chain's CDR3 is CASSVDLREQYF. CDR3 bases: TGTGCCAGCAGCGTAGACCTGCGCGAGCAGTACTTC.

The gene calls are TRBV6-5 and TRBJ1-6; D gene unclear. Trimming shortened V by 6 bases and J by 0 bases, and 9 bases separated the two germline ends. Germline V gives CDR1 MNHEY, CDR2 SVGAGI. The CDR3 has 15 residues. The CDR3 spells CASRSHSSYNSPLHF. The CDR3 DNA reads TGTGCCAGCAGGTCTCACAGCTCCTATAATTCACCCCTCCACTTT.

V is TRBV5-6 and J is TRBJ2-5; no definite D call. Trimming took 4 bases from V and 0 from J, leaving 16 bases between them. There are 16 residues in the CDR3. Germline CDR1 and CDR2: SGHDT and YYEEEE. The CDR3 is CASSLAARSHQETQYF. As DNA, the CDR3 is TGTGCCAGCAGCCTGGCCGCGCGGTCACACCAAGAGACCCAGTACTTC.

The gene calls are TRBV2 and TRBJ1-2, with unresolved D. The CDR3 sequence is 17 residues long. In germline, CDR1 is SNHLY, CDR2 FYNNEI. V lost 7 bases, J lost 8 bases, and 29 bases lay in between. The CDR3 loop reads CASNQNQIEGRVGGYTF. DNA for the CDR3: TGTGCCAGCAACCAAAACCAGATAGAGGGCCGGGTTGGCGGCTACACCTTC.

The sample holds one count of this clone. The chain has TRBV27 and TRBJ1-5; TRBD1 agrees at 9 bases. The CDR3 extends over 15 amino acids. V lost 8 bases, J lost 2 bases, and 7 bases stayed unmatched. Germline values: CDR1 MNHEY, CDR2 SMNVEV (reference sequence). The chain's CDR3 is CASRRGQGGNQPQHF. The CDR3 DNA follows: TGTGCCAGCCGCCGGGGACAGGGCGGCAATCAGCCCCAGCATTTT.